This entry lists 5 T cell receptor beta chains sequenced from one sample in a study of blood T cell repertoires in COVID-19. Generated by immunoSEQ multiplex PCR, the TCRdb table keeps only in-frame clones and is missing some. The top ten clones hold 8.6% of a sample with approximately 150,000 clones, around 87% of them seen once. The specimen was peripheral blood. The receptors derive from a woman in her forties or fifties with active or convalescent COVID-19.

This clone was seen at least ten times. V is TRBV28 and J is TRBJ1-1; D call uncertain. Per the germline V gene, CDR1 is MDHEN and CDR2 is SYDVKM. CDR3 length: 11 residues. The V end was cut by 8 bases, the J end by 4 bases, with 8 bases between. The CDR3, as DNA: TGTGCCAGCTACAGTAGCACTGAAGCTTTCTTT. This sequence encodes CASYSSTEAFF. Based on the CDR3 plus reference TRBV28 and TRBJ1-1, the full variable domain is DVKVTQSSRYLVKRTGEKVFLECVQDMDHENMFWYRQDPGLGLRLIYFSYDVKMKEKGDIPEGYSVSREKKERFSLILESASTNQTSMYLCASYSSTEAFFGQGTRLTVV.

The chain is built from TRBV2 and TRBJ1-2; 7 bases are shared with TRBD1. CDR1 and CDR2 from the germline V gene are SNHLY and FYNNEI. The CDR3 totals 13 residues. J was trimmed by 5 bases and V by 4 bases; bases with no gene match: 4. CDR3 loop: CASSGDREYGYTF. The DNA of the CDR3 is TGTGCCAGCAGTGGTGACAGGGAGTATGGCTACACCTTC.

This clone has a handful of counts. The chain recombines TRBV6-6 with TRBJ1-1; D may be TRBD1 (5 bases). This CDR3 comprises 15 residues. Germline CDR1 and CDR2: MNHNY and SVGAGI (reference sequence). Trimming removed 7 bases at V and 4 bases at J, with 19 bases between. The CDR3 reads CASNNARGLGTEAFF. The CDR3 bases are TGTGCCAGCAACAACGCACGGGGGTTAGGCACTGAAGCTTTCTTT.

The V and J genes are TRBV9 and TRBJ2-1; D not certain. Trimming took off 0 bases at V and 9 bases at J, with 10 bases between the two ends. The CDR3 is 13 residues long. The V gene's germline CDR1 is SGDLS and CDR2 YYNGEE. The CDR3 is CASSVDFEREQFF. For the CDR3, the DNA is TGTGCCAGCAGCGTAGACTTCGAACGTGAGCAGTTCTTC.

This clone came up once. The V call is TRBV6-5, the J call TRBJ2-7; TRBD2 aligns across 12 bases. V lost 2 bases and J lost 7; bases outside the gene matches: 6. CDR3 length equals 15 residues. The germline V gene has CDR1 MNHEY and CDR2 SVGAGI. The CDR3 here is CASSYLRTSGIEQYF. CDR3 nucleotide sequence: TGTGCCAGCAGTTACCTTCGGACTAGCGGGATTGAGCAGTACTTC.